The rows below give T cell receptor beta chains drawn from one sample of a study of T cells in Graves' hyperthyroidism and ophthalmopathy. In TCRdb, the multiplex PCR reads were re-called with MiXCR into one record per CDR3 protein. The table lists 250,000 or so distinct CDR3 sequences, roughly 15% of them singletons. The sequenced material came from blood. Every receptor here comes from a woman aged 45 to 65 with Graves' hyperthyroidism that later progressed to Graves' ophthalmopathy. CDR3s include the opening cysteine and the closing phenylalanine or tryptophan. The order of the fields is D gene, clone size, CDR3 length, V gene, J gene, CDR3 protein, CDR3 DNA. The D gene is left open where the match is weak. Only some rows state a clone size, as once, few, many or a class for expanded clones.

>-|many|14|TRBV5-1|TRBJ2-5
CASRPPALEETQYF
TGCGCCAGCAGGCCGCCGGCCCTTGAAGAGACCCAGTACTTC
>TRBD2|many|17|TRBV12-3/TRBV12-4|TRBJ2-1
CASSLRDWRERYNEQFF
TGTGCCAGCAGTTTGAGGGACTGGCGGGAGAGGTACAATGAGCAGTTCTTC
>-|many|12|TRBV5-1|TRBJ1-2
CASSFGTAGYTF
TGCGCCAGCAGCTTTGGGACTGCTGGCTACACCTTC
>TRBD2|-|15|TRBV27|TRBJ2-2
CASWAAGGNTGELFF
TGTGCCAGCTGGGCAGCGGGAGGGAACACCGGGGAGCTGTTTTTT
>-|many|12|TRBV18|TRBJ2-2
CASSPRTGELFF
TGTGCCAGCTCACCACGCACCGGGGAGCTGTTTTTT
>TRBD1|many|16|TRBV5-8|TRBJ2-5
CASSLSPDRGRETQYF
TGTGCCAGCAGCCTCTCACCCGACAGGGGAAGAGAGACCCAGTACTTC
>-|many|14|TRBV5-1|TRBJ2-7
CASSTRGIPYEQYF
TGCGCCAGCAGTACTAGAGGGATCCCCTACGAGCAGTACTTC
>-|many|13|TRBV20-1|TRBJ1-1
CSARGVQNTEAFF
TGCAGTGCTAGAGGGGTCCAGAACACTGAAGCTTTCTTT
>TRBD2|many|15|TRBV18|TRBJ2-7
CASSPGLAVVYEQYF
TGTGCCAGCTCACCGGGACTAGCGGTGGTCTACGAGCAGTACTTC
>-|few|17|TRBV14|TRBJ2-1
CASSYLGGQLLQDEQFF
TGTGCCAGCAGCTACCTTGGGGGGCAACTACTCCAGGATGAGCAGTTCTTC
>-|many|16|TRBV12-5|TRBJ1-1
CASGLGQGGGYTEAFF
TGTGCTAGTGGTTTGGGGCAGGGAGGGGGGTACACTGAAGCTTTCTTT
>TRBD1|many|12|TRBV20-1|TRBJ1-2
CSARADRVGYTF
TGCAGTGCTAGGGCCGACAGGGTTGGCTACACCTTC
>TRBD1|many|14|TRBV7-9|TRBJ1-4
CASSSGTANEKLFF
TGTGCCAGCAGTTCCGGGACAGCTAATGAAAAACTGTTTTTT
>TRBD2|-|14|TRBV2|TRBJ2-7
CASKVTSGRREQYF
TGTGCCAGCAAGGTGACTAGCGGCCGCCGGGAGCAGTACTTC
>-|-|12|TRBV19|TRBJ1-2
CASSTRIYGYTF
TGTGCCAGTAGTACCAGGATCTATGGCTACACCTTC
>-|once|17|TRBV19|TRBJ2-4
CASSIRVVAAAKNIQYF
TGTGCCAGTAGTATTAGAGTCGTGGCAGCAGCCAAAAACATTCAGTACTTC
>-|-|16|TRBV28|TRBJ1-5
CASRPTGIRSNQPQHF
TGTGCCAGCAGGCCCACGGGAATCCGTAGCAATCAGCCCCAGCATTTT
>-|-|17|TRBV28|TRBJ1-2
CASSLSGLGQGQGGYTF
TGTGCCAGCAGTTTATCGGGTTTGGGGCAGGGCCAGGGTGGCTACACCTTC
>TRBD1|few|14|TRBV6-1|TRBJ2-4
CASTLPGTENIQYF
TGTGCCAGCACCCTTCCCGGGACAGAAAACATTCAGTACTTC
>-|few|11|TRBV12-3/TRBV12-4|TRBJ1-2
CASSPHKGYTF
TGTGCCAGCAGTCCTCATAAAGGCTACACCTTC
>TRBD2|many|15|TRBV10-3|TRBJ2-1
CAIRTGTSGYNEQFF
TGTGCCATCAGGACCGGGACTAGCGGTTACAATGAGCAGTTCTTC